The text below deals with one T cell receptor beta chain. The junction departs from germline at one end; a sequencing error may be responsible. Per the study methods: Quantification of nucleated cells was approximated via reference gene primer amplification. Repertoires were generated with immunoSEQ multiplex PCR, while TCRdb's copy carries only in-frame clones and drops some. The V and J calls and clone size come from that table; D and trimming were worked out from the DNA. The data contain some 78,000 clones, less than 90% of them seen just once; the ten biggest clones take up roughly 4%. These data come from a study of blood T cell repertoires in COVID-19. Across the whole study: Collection of acute and convalescent COVID-19 samples took place in the United States, Italy and Spain. Sample material is recorded as cDNA or gDNA derived from T cells, B-cell-depleted T cells, or PBMCs.

The sequence was collected from a man aged 50-60 years with acute or convalescent COVID-19. The sequencing input was peripheral blood.

Here the CDR3 DNA reads TGTACCAGCAGCGTAGGGGGCATCACAGATACGCAGTATTTT. Translating gives CTSSVGGITDTQYF. This rearrangement joins TRBV9 to TRBJ2-3, with TRBD1 matching over 7 bases. CDR1 and CDR2 (germline): SGDLS, YYNGEE. The CDR3 totals 14 residues.